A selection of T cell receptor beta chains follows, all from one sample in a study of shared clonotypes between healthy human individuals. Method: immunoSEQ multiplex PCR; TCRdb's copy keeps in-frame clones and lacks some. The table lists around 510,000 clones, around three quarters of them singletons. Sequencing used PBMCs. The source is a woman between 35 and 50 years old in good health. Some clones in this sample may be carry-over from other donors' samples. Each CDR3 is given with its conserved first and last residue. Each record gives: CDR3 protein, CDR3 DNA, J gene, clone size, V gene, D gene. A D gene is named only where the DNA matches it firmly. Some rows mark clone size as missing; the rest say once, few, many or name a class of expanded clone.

CDR3: CTSSFYPGEQYF; DNA: TGTACCAGCAGCTTTTACCCGGGGGAGCAGTACTTC; J: TRBJ2-7; size: .; V: TRBV5-4; D: .
CDR3: CASSPRLAGGPGNEQFF; DNA: TGTGCCAGCAGCCCGAGACTAGCGGGAGGGCCAGGCAATGAGCAGTTCTTC; J: TRBJ2-1; size: .; V: TRBV9; D: TRBD2
CDR3: CATSSGTSGSTDTQYF; DNA: TGTGCCACCAGCAGTGGAACTAGCGGATCCACAGATACGCAGTATTTT; J: TRBJ2-3; size: .; V: TRBV15; D: TRBD2
CDR3: CASSFTFSRGAFF; DNA: TGTGCCAGCAGCTTTACATTCAGTAGGGGAGCTTTCTTT; J: TRBJ1-1; size: few; V: TRBV11-2; D: .
CDR3: CASYFGTGQGDYYGYTF; DNA: TGTGCCAGCTATTTCGGTACGGGACAGGGGGACTACTATGGCTACACCTTC; J: TRBJ1-2; size: .; V: TRBV28; D: TRBD1
CDR3: CASSPSGQVHEKLFF; DNA: TGTGCCAGCAGCCCTTCGGGACAGGTACATGAAAAACTGTTTTTT; J: TRBJ1-4; size: .; V: TRBV7-9; D: TRBD1
CDR3: CASSLGSGLWEAFF; DNA: TGTGCCAGCAGCTTGGGGTCCGGGCTTTGGGAAGCTTTCTTT; J: TRBJ1-1; size: few; V: TRBV5-6; D: .
CDR3: CASSREQGGDTQYF; DNA: TGTGCCAGCAGCAGGGAACAGGGAGGAGATACGCAGTATTTT; J: TRBJ2-3; size: .; V: TRBV6-1; D: .
CDR3: CASRTGTGAPGSYEQYF; DNA: TGTGCCAGCAGGACCGGGACAGGGGCCCCTGGTTCCTACGAGCAGTACTTC; J: TRBJ2-7; size: .; V: TRBV2; D: TRBD1
CDR3: CASTETGGAKETQYF; DNA: TGTGCCAGCACCGAAACAGGGGGCGCTAAGGAGACCCAGTACTTC; J: TRBJ2-5; size: .; V: TRBV6-6; D: TRBD1
CDR3: CASSGAETYEQYF; DNA: TGCGCCAGCAGTGGGGCAGAAACCTACGAGCAGTACTTC; J: TRBJ2-7; size: many; V: TRBV10-2; D: .
CDR3: CASSLLAGVSYEQYF; DNA: TGTGCCAGCAGCTTACTAGCGGGAGTATCCTACGAGCAGTACTTC; J: TRBJ2-7; size: .; V: TRBV11-1; D: TRBD2
CDR3: CASSGLTTSGTQYF; DNA: TGTGCCAGCAGCGGATTGACTACCTCAGGGACCCAGTACTTC; J: TRBJ2-5; size: .; V: TRBV9; D: .
CDR3: CAISEGKGSNEKLFF; DNA: TGTGCCATCAGTGAAGGAAAAGGGTCTAATGAAAAACTGTTTTTT; J: TRBJ1-4; size: .; V: TRBV10-3; D: .
CDR3: CASSLDGMGPGRETQYF; DNA: TGTGCCAGCAGCTTAGACGGAATGGGGCCAGGGCGGGAGACCCAGTACTTC; J: TRBJ2-5; size: .; V: TRBV7-8; D: .
CDR3: CASSPAGGTSEIYEQYF; DNA: TGCGCCAGCAGCCCCGCCGGTGGGACTAGCGAGATCTACGAGCAGTACTTC; J: TRBJ2-7; size: .; V: TRBV5-1; D: TRBD2
CDR3: CAISEALGGSYEQYF; DNA: TGTGCCATCAGTGAGGCGTTAGGGGGTTCCTACGAGCAGTACTTC; J: TRBJ2-7; size: .; V: TRBV10-3; D: .
CDR3: CASRPAIDNEQFF; DNA: TGCGCCAGCAGACCCGCGATCGACAATGAGCAGTTCTTC; J: TRBJ2-1; size: .; V: TRBV5-1; D: .
CDR3: CASSTRTGGYSNQPQHF; DNA: TGTGCCAGTAGTACCCGGACAGGGGGCTATAGCAATCAGCCCCAGCATTTT; J: TRBJ1-5; size: many; V: TRBV19; D: TRBD1
CDR3: CASSPGENQPQHF; DNA: TGTGCCAGCTCACCAGGGGAGAATCAGCCCCAGCATTTT; J: TRBJ1-5; size: .; V: TRBV18; D: .
CDR3: CASSPGTGTYEQYF; DNA: TGTGCCAGCAGCCCCGGGACAGGGACTTACGAGCAGTACTTC; J: TRBJ2-7; size: .; V: TRBV9; D: TRBD1
CDR3: CVRSLAAPRSGQGVPNYEQYF; DNA: TGTGTCAGAAGCTTAGCCGCCCCTCGATCGGGACAGGGGGTTCCAAACTACGAGCAGTACTTC; J: TRBJ2-7; size: .; V: TRBV7-5; D: .
CDR3: CSANSGRNYEQYF; DNA: TGCAGCGCCAATAGCGGGAGAAACTACGAGCAGTACTTC; J: TRBJ2-7; size: .; V: TRBV29-1; D: TRBD2
CDR3: CASSDGRGDEQFF; DNA: TGTGCCAGCAGTGACGGGAGGGGGGATGAGCAGTTCTTC; J: TRBJ2-1; size: .; V: TRBV28; D: TRBD2
CDR3: CASGPWDGETQYF; DNA: TGTGCCAGTGGGCCTTGGGATGGGGAGACCCAGTACTTC; J: TRBJ2-5; size: .; V: TRBV19; D: .
CDR3: CASSSGAWELFF; DNA: TGTGCCAGCAGTTCGGGGGCTTGGGAGCTGTTTTTT; J: TRBJ2-2; size: .; V: TRBV6-5; D: .
CDR3: CASSTPATSGRMNEQFF; DNA: TGTGCCAGCAGTACACCCGCGACTAGCGGGAGGATGAATGAGCAGTTCTTC; J: TRBJ2-1; size: .; V: TRBV27; D: TRBD2
CDR3: CASSGGVRMKETQYF; DNA: TGTGCCAGCAGCGGAGGGGTCAGGATGAAAGAGACCCAGTACTTC; J: TRBJ2-5; size: .; V: TRBV9; D: .
CDR3: CASSQDGLASGDEQFF; DNA: TGCGCCAGCAGCCAAGATGGCCTCGCTAGCGGCGATGAGCAGTTCTTC; J: TRBJ2-1; size: .; V: TRBV4-1; D: TRBD2
CDR3: CASSLRQGGLSTDTQYF; DNA: TGTGCCAGCAGCTTACGTCAGGGTGGGCTTAGCACAGATACGCAGTATTTT; J: TRBJ2-3; size: .; V: TRBV7-3; D: .
CDR3: CASSATLYEQYF; DNA: TGTGCCAGCAGCGCGACCCTTTACGAGCAGTACTTC; J: TRBJ2-7; size: .; V: TRBV5-8; D: .
CDR3: CASRGGRRRGTDTQYF; DNA: TGTGCCAGCAGGGGCGGGAGGCGACGGGGGACAGATACGCAGTATTTT; J: TRBJ2-3; size: .; V: TRBV6-6; D: TRBD2
CDR3: CASSPWGAAGELFF; DNA: TGTGCCAGTAGCCCTTGGGGGGCTGCCGGGGAGCTGTTTTTT; J: TRBJ2-2; size: .; V: TRBV19; D: .
CDR3: CASSFSGTPYEQYF; DNA: TGTGCCAGCAGCTTTTCCGGGACCCCCTACGAGCAGTACTTC; J: TRBJ2-7; size: once; V: TRBV5-4; D: .
CDR3: CASSATRGARVLTF; DNA: TGTGCCAGCAGCGCCACTCGTGGGGCCAGAGTCCTGACTTTC; J: TRBJ2-6; size: .; V: TRBV9; D: .
CDR3: CASSGGAVNEQFF; DNA: TGTGCCAGCAGCGGGGGGGCGGTTAATGAGCAGTTCTTC; J: TRBJ2-1; size: .; V: TRBV28; D: TRBD2
CDR3: CASSARQFASYEQYF; DNA: TGTGCCAGCAGCGCGCGACAGTTCGCCTCCTACGAGCAGTACTTC; J: TRBJ2-7; size: once; V: TRBV5-8; D: .
CDR3: CASSRLSGGANTGELFF; DNA: TGCGCCAGCAGCCGCCTTAGCGGGGGCGCGAACACCGGGGAGCTGTTTTTT; J: TRBJ2-2; size: many; V: TRBV4-3; D: TRBD2
CDR3: CAWAGDSGNTIYF; DNA: TGTGCCTGGGCAGGGGACTCTGGAAACACCATATATTTT; J: TRBJ1-3; size: .; V: TRBV30; D: .
CDR3: CASSSKPGQGIGQYF; DNA: TGTGCCAGCAGTTCAAAACCTGGACAGGGTATAGGGCAGTACTTC; J: TRBJ2-7; size: .; V: TRBV27; D: TRBD1
CDR3: CASRQDITYNEQFF; DNA: TGCGCCAGCAGACAGGATATCACCTACAATGAGCAGTTCTTC; J: TRBJ2-1; size: .; V: TRBV5-1; D: .
CDR3: CASSFFRVAGELFF; DNA: TGTGCCAGCAGCTTTTTTCGGGTAGCCGGGGAGCTGTTTTTT; J: TRBJ2-2; size: .; V: TRBV7-9; D: .
CDR3: CASSLMGLVGDTQYF; DNA: TGTGCCAGCAGCTTGATGGGACTAGTCGGAGATACGCAGTATTTT; J: TRBJ2-3; size: .; V: TRBV5-6; D: TRBD2
CDR3: CASSDTGPAGVGGSYEQYF; DNA: TGTGCCAGCAGTGATACCGGTCCAGCGGGAGTTGGTGGCTCCTACGAGCAGTACTTC; J: TRBJ2-7; size: .; V: TRBV2; D: TRBD2
CDR3: CASSPPVVDTQETQYF; DNA: TGTGCCAGCTCACCACCGGTGGTGGATACACAAGAGACCCAGTACTTC; J: TRBJ2-5; size: .; V: TRBV18; D: .
CDR3: CASSMGGRPDTQYF; DNA: TGTGCCAGCAGCATGGGGGGCAGGCCCGATACGCAGTATTTT; J: TRBJ2-3; size: .; V: TRBV7-9; D: .
CDR3: CASSPEGGRRGYGYTF; DNA: TGTGCCAGCAGCCCAGAGGGCGGTCGCAGGGGCTATGGCTACACCTTC; J: TRBJ1-2; size: few; V: TRBV7-2; D: .
CDR3: CASSLVASGSGTDTQYF; DNA: TGTGCCAGCAGCTTAGTGGCCAGTGGATCAGGCACAGATACGCAGTATTTT; J: TRBJ2-3; size: .; V: TRBV7-2; D: .
CDR3: CASSERGQPQHF; DNA: TGTGCCAGTAGTGAAAGGGGTCAGCCCCAGCATTTT; J: TRBJ1-5; size: .; V: TRBV19; D: .
CDR3: CASTPDGAYEQYF; DNA: TGTGCCAGCACCCCGGACGGGGCCTACGAGCAGTACTTC; J: TRBJ2-7; size: .; V: TRBV28; D: .
CDR3: CASSDTGDLNTEAFF; DNA: TGTGCCAGCAGCGACACAGGGGACTTGAACACTGAAGCTTTCTTT; J: TRBJ1-1; size: .; V: TRBV25-1; D: TRBD1
CDR3: CASSLPGGNQPQHF; DNA: TGTGCCAGCAGCTTACCAGGGGGCAATCAGCCCCAGCATTTT; J: TRBJ1-5; size: many; V: TRBV7-8; D: .